These T cell receptor beta chains were read from a single sample in a study of metastatic and nonmetastatic thyroid tumors. TCRdb re-clonotyped the PCR reads through MiXCR. The sample has around 15,000 clones, about 27% seen once. The sample comprised blood. The receptor source for this set is a female donor with papillary thyroid cancer or a benign thyroid nodule (not recorded which). Some clones in this sample may be carry-over from other donors' samples. CDR3s include the opening cysteine and the closing phenylalanine or tryptophan. Each record gives: J gene, D gene, clone size, CDR3 length, V gene, CDR3 protein, CDR3 DNA. D genes are given only for firm matches. For some rows the clone size is stated as once, few or many, or as a class when expanded; others skip it.

>TRBJ2-3|NA|many|15|TRBV4-2
CASSQDRYNTDTQYF
TGTGCCAGCAGCCAAGATCGGTACAACACAGATACGCAGTATTTT
>TRBJ1-5|NA|NA|15|TRBV6-5
CASSYSPLGGQPQHF
TGTGCCAGCAGTTACAGCCCCCTTGGTGGTCAGCCCCAGCATTTT
>TRBJ2-7|NA|medium-sized|15|TRBV10-1
CASSEGGSMGNEQYF
TGCGCCAGCAGTGAGGGGGGCTCCATGGGGAACGAGCAGTACTTC
>TRBJ2-1|TRBD1|few|16|TRBV6-1
CASSAWTGVCYNEQFF
TGTGCCAGCAGCGCCTGGACAGGTGTTTGTTACAATGAGCAGTTCTTC
>TRBJ2-7|NA|NA|15|TRBV6-1
CASSQGPRSLDEQYF
TGTGCCAGCAGTCAAGGTCCCCGGTCTCTGGACGAGCAGTACTTC
>TRBJ2-3|NA|many|12|TRBV7-9
CASSPPTDTQYF
TGTGCCAGCAGCCCCCCCACAGATACGCAGTATTTT
>TRBJ2-7|TRBD2|medium-sized|15|TRBV12-3/TRBV12-4
CASSLKGLAREEQYF
TGTGCCAGCAGTTTAAAGGGACTAGCGAGGGAAGAGCAGTACTTC
>TRBJ2-1|NA|many|13|TRBV6-4
CATTASRRAEQFF
TGTGCCACCACGGCTAGCAGGAGAGCCGAGCAGTTCTTC
>TRBJ1-1|TRBD1|NA|13|TRBV7-3
CASSLSQGGEAFF
TGTGCCAGCAGCTTGTCTCAGGGGGGCGAAGCTTTCTTT
>TRBJ2-1|NA|NA|14|TRBV3-1
CASSPTFSYNEQFF
TGTGCCAGCAGCCCCACGTTCTCCTACAATGAGCAGTTCTTC
>TRBJ1-2|NA|NA|11|TRBV28
CASTRGEGYTF
TGTGCCAGCACTCGGGGGGAGGGCTACACCTTC
>TRBJ2-7|TRBD2|few|15|TRBV28
CASSLGTSGSYEQYF
TGTGCCAGCAGTTTAGGGACTAGCGGCTCCTACGAGCAGTACTTC
>TRBJ2-7|TRBD2|once|14|TRBV19
CATGVSGFSYEQYF
TGTGCCACCGGCGTTAGCGGGTTCTCCTACGAGCAGTACTTC
>TRBJ2-1|NA|medium-sized|17|TRBV27
CASSSPRGRGTYNEQFF
TGTGCCAGCAGCTCCCCCCGGGGGCGGGGCACCTACAATGAGCAGTTCTTC
>TRBJ2-1|TRBD1|once|15|TRBV9
CASSLRGRRGNEQFF
TGTGCCAGCAGCCTCAGGGGGCGTCGTGGCAATGAGCAGTTCTTC
>TRBJ2-3|NA|many|14|TRBV5-4
CASSFRGGADTQYF
TGTGCCAGCAGCTTCCGAGGGGGAGCAGATACGCAGTATTTT
>TRBJ2-1|TRBD2|medium-sized|16|TRBV19
CASSMWTSLARDEQFF
TGTGCCAGTAGTATGTGGACTAGCTTAGCCCGGGATGAGCAGTTCTTC
>TRBJ2-3|NA|NA|16|TRBV6-4
CASSEKADTYTDTQYF
TGTGCCAGCAGTGAGAAAGCGGATACCTACACAGATACGCAGTATTTT
>TRBJ2-1|NA|few|12|TRBV6-1
CASRPEGPEQFF
TGTGCCAGCAGACCCGAGGGGCCTGAGCAGTTCTTC
>TRBJ2-2|NA|few|12|TRBV6-1
CASSQLGGELFF
TGTGCCAGCAGCCAACTGGGCGGGGAGCTGTTTTTT
>TRBJ2-7|TRBD2|NA|15|TRBV7-2
CASSLGVAGAYEQYF
TGTGCCAGCAGCTTGGGGGTAGCGGGAGCCTACGAGCAGTACTTC
>TRBJ1-2|NA|NA|15|TRBV6-1
CASSEGGGRNYGYTF
TGTGCCAGCAGTGAAGGCGGGGGCCGCAACTATGGCTACACCTTC
>TRBJ2-2|NA|NA|15|TRBV24-1
CATSDLLLGTGELFF
TGTGCCACCAGTGATTTGTTGTTGGGGACCGGGGAGCTGTTTTTT
>TRBJ1-5|NA|NA|15|TRBV6-2/TRBV6-3
CASSWGTDSNQPQHF
TGTGCCAGCAGTTGGGGGACGGATAGCAATCAGCCCCAGCATTTT
>TRBJ1-5|TRBD1|medium-sized|14|TRBV6-1
CASSSGGHNQPQHF
TGTGCCAGCAGTTCAGGGGGACACAATCAGCCCCAGCATTTT
>TRBJ2-3|NA|medium-sized|12|TRBV7-9
CASSFHVRTQYF
TGTGCCAGCAGCTTCCATGTTCGTACGCAGTATTTT
>TRBJ2-3|NA|few|11|TRBV6-1
CASSEFNTQYF
TGTGCCAGCAGTGAATTCAACACGCAGTATTTT
>TRBJ1-1|NA|medium-sized|13|TRBV6-1
CASNLSGATEAFF
TGTGCCAGCAACCTATCAGGGGCTACTGAAGCTTTCTTT
>TRBJ1-1|NA|NA|12|TRBV12-3/TRBV12-4
CASSWGRTEAFF
TGTGCCAGCAGCTGGGGACGAACTGAAGCTTTCTTT
>TRBJ2-3|TRBD1|many|17|TRBV3-1
CASSQTGQGFFSDTQYF
TGTGCCAGCAGCCAAACCGGACAGGGCTTTTTTTCAGATACGCAGTATTTT
>TRBJ2-7|NA|few|11|TRBV7-8
CASSPPGEQYF
TGTGCCAGCAGCCCCCCCGGGGAGCAGTACTTC
>TRBJ2-3|NA|medium-sized|15|TRBV7-2
CASSVSGIRADTQYF
TGTGCCAGCAGCGTAAGCGGAATCCGGGCAGATACGCAGTATTTT
>TRBJ2-7|NA|once|15|TRBV5-1
CASSLDRTAAYEQYF
TGCGCCAGCAGCTTGGATAGGACGGCTGCCTACGAGCAGTACTTC
>TRBJ1-6|NA|medium-sized|13|TRBV20-1
CSAREAVDSPLHF
TGCAGTGCTAGAGAGGCAGTCGACTCACCCCTCCACTTT
>TRBJ1-5|NA|NA|12|TRBV28
CASIGTNQPQHF
TGTGCCAGCATAGGGACAAATCAGCCCCAGCATTTT
>TRBJ2-5|NA|many|14|TRBV30
CAWSLGDIQETQYF
TGTGCCTGGAGTCTTGGGGACATCCAAGAGACCCAGTACTTC
>TRBJ2-2|NA|NA|12|TRBV9
CASSIQDGELFF
TGTGCCAGCTCCATTCAAGACGGGGAGCTGTTTTTT
>TRBJ2-3|TRBD2|few|16|TRBV6-5
CASSDSTSGGADTQYF
TGTGCCAGCAGTGACTCGACTAGCGGGGGGGCAGATACGCAGTATTTT
>TRBJ2-7|NA|NA|15|TRBV5-1
CASSLEGTSTYEQYF
TGCGCCAGCAGCTTGGAGGGGACAAGCACCTACGAGCAGTACTTC
>TRBJ1-5|NA|medium-sized|14|TRBV2
CASSSRVLNQPQHF
TGTGCCAGCAGTTCCCGGGTCTTAAATCAGCCCCAGCATTTT
>TRBJ1-2|NA|NA|14|TRBV20-1
CSAREIGGNYGYTF
TGCAGTGCTAGAGAGATTGGGGGGAACTATGGCTACACCTTC
>TRBJ1-3|NA|medium-sized|16|TRBV19
CASSSRGVSSGNTIYF
TGTGCCAGTAGTTCCCGCGGGGTTTCATCTGGAAACACCATATATTTT
>TRBJ2-5|NA|many|15|TRBV3-1
CASSQEGTLGTTQYF
TGTGCCAGCAGCCAAGAAGGGACCCTCGGGACGACCCAGTACTTC
>TRBJ2-1|TRBD2|medium-sized|16|TRBV11-3
CASSQGTSGRNNEQFF
TGTGCCAGCAGCCAAGGGACTAGCGGGAGAAATAATGAGCAGTTCTTC
>TRBJ1-5|NA|medium-sized|13|TRBV12-3/TRBV12-4
CASSLNRYQPQHF
TGTGCCAGCAGTCTCAACAGATATCAGCCCCAGCATTTT
>TRBJ2-7|NA|once|16|TRBV9
CASSVGARGRAYEQYF
TGTGCCAGCAGCGTAGGGGCGCGGGGAAGGGCCTACGAGCAGTACTTC
>TRBJ1-5|TRBD1|NA|17|TRBV11-2
CASSSKGDRGLVQPQHF
TGTGCCAGTAGCTCGAAGGGGGACAGGGGTCTTGTACAGCCCCAGCATTTT
>TRBJ1-3|NA|once|15|TRBV11-3
CASSSTFVAANTIYF
TGTGCCAGCAGCTCTACTTTCGTCGCTGCAAACACCATATATTTT